This record concerns one T cell receptor beta chain sequence. The data were obtained in a study of T cell repertoires in cytomegalovirus infection. MiXCR, run by TCRdb on the reads, gives a single entry per CDR3 protein. The sample records around 530,000 distinct CDR3 sequences, approximately 17% being singletons. The junction had 7 bases not matched to a gene; V was cut back by 2 bases and J by 2 bases. CDR3 length: 18 residues. This receptor was obtained from a human donor in good health (CMV status not recorded). Some clones in this sample may be carry-over from other donors' samples. The material sequenced was CD8+ T cells from PBMCs. The chain employs TRBV23-1 and TRBJ1-4, with 11 bases matching TRBD1. TRBV23-1 falls under the ORF class, with uncertain function. Written as DNA, the CDR3 is TGCGCCAGCAGTCAAGGCCGGGACAGGGGGTCTACTAATGAAAAACTGTTTTTT. Protein: CASSQGRDRGSTNEKLFF.